A selection of T cell receptor beta chains follows, all from one sample in a study of CD8+CD57+ T cells in acquired aplastic anemia. One entry per CDR3 protein, called by TCRdb with MiXCR from the reads. Among approximately 170,000 distinct CDR3 sequences listed, around 47% were seen once. Sequences were obtained from sorted CD4+, CD8+, or CD8+CD57+ T cells (not recorded which) from PBMCs. The origin of the receptors is a human donor with aplastic anemia. The CDR3 runs from the conserved cysteine through the conserved F or W. The D gene is left open where the match is weak. Clone size is stated in some rows and not others, as once, few, many or a class when expanded.

j_call	clone_size	v_call	d_call	cdr3_nt	cdr3_aa
TRBJ2-2	many	TRBV20-1	TRBD2	TGCAGTGCTCGGAGCGGGACGGGAACCGGGGAGCTGTTTTTT	CSARSGTGTGELFF
TRBJ1-4	-	TRBV19	-	TGTGCCAGTAGTATAAACCGTGAGGAAAAACTGTTTTTT	CASSINREEKLFF
TRBJ2-6	many	TRBV6-1	-	TGTGCCAGCAGTGAACCAGGGGTCGGGGCCAACGTCCTGACTTTC	CASSEPGVGANVLTF
TRBJ2-2	-	TRBV19	TRBD2	TGTGCCAGCAACACAGGTGGGACTAGCGGGGAGCTGTTTTTT	CASNTGGTSGELFF
TRBJ2-7	-	TRBV7-2	-	TGTGCCAGCAGCTTAGCAGCGGGCGAGCAGTACTTC	CASSLAAGEQYF
TRBJ2-6	-	TRBV19	-	TGTGCCAGTAGTAGCGGACAGGCCAACGTCCTGACTTTC	CASSSGQANVLTF
TRBJ1-2	many	TRBV4-2	-	TGTGCCAGCAGCCCCCGTTCAGCTAACTATGGCTACACCTTC	CASSPRSANYGYTF
TRBJ1-6	-	TRBV9	-	TGTGCCAGCAGCGTAAGTGAGAGGGTAGGGAATTCACCCCTCCACTTT	CASSVSERVGNSPLHF
TRBJ1-2	few	TRBV19	-	TGTGCCAGTACTTATCCCGCGAGATCTTATGGCTACACCTTC	CASTYPARSYGYTF
TRBJ2-7	-	TRBV20-1	TRBD2	TGCAGTGCGGGCAGATTAGCGGGGGACTACGAGCAGTACTTC	CSAGRLAGDYEQYF
TRBJ2-1	many	TRBV9	TRBD2	TGTGCCAGCAGCGTAGGCCCTCTGACTAGCGGAAATGAGCAGTTCTTC	CASSVGPLTSGNEQFF
TRBJ1-1	-	TRBV7-9	-	TGTGCCAGCAGCTTAGTGGGCAGGGCTGAAGCTTTCTTT	CASSLVGRAEAFF
TRBJ2-7	many	TRBV28	TRBD1	TGTGCCAGCAGTTCAAGGGTGACAGGGGTGCGCGAGCAGTACTTC	CASSSRVTGVREQYF
TRBJ1-5	-	TRBV19	-	TGTGCCAGCCATTTCGGGCCTATCAGTAGTCAGCCCCAGCATTTT	CASHFGPISSQPQHF
TRBJ1-5	few	TRBV18	-	TGTGCCAGCCGGGAGGCGGGGGGTAGGAATCAGCCCCAGCATTTT	CASREAGGRNQPQHF
TRBJ1-2	many	TRBV20-1	-	TGCAGTGCCCATACCGGGCGGGGTGAAGGTTATGGCTACACCTTC	CSAHTGRGEGYGYTF
TRBJ1-2	-	TRBV19	-	TGTGCCAGCAGAAACAACATCTGCAGAACCTATGGCTACACCTTC	CASRNNICRTYGYTF
TRBJ1-1	-	TRBV2	-	TGTGCCAGCAGCAATACAAGAAACACTGAAGCTTTCTTT	CASSNTRNTEAFF
TRBJ2-2	many	TRBV5-1	TRBD2	TGCGCCAGCAGCTTGCTAGCGGCTACGAACACCGGGGAGCTGTTTTTT	CASSLLAATNTGELFF
TRBJ1-6	-	TRBV7-7	TRBD1	TGTGCTAGCAGATCCCCACGGACAGGGTCTGAATCACCCCTCCACTTT	CASRSPRTGSESPLHF
TRBJ1-6	-	TRBV14	-	TGTGCCAGCAGCCTGCTGTGCTCCTATAATTCACCCCTCCACTTT	CASSLLCSYNSPLHF
TRBJ1-5	-	TRBV19	-	TGTGCCAGTAGTATAGTCGGGGCAGACAATCAGCCCCAGCATTTT	CASSIVGADNQPQHF
TRBJ1-2	many	TRBV28	-	TGTGCCAGCGACGGCCGCTATGGCTACACCTTC	CASDGRYGYTF
TRBJ1-1	many	TRBV6-1	-	TGTGCCAGCAGTTCCCCAGACAGAAACACTGAAGCTTTCTTT	CASSSPDRNTEAFF
TRBJ1-2	once	TRBV20-1	-	TGCAGTGCAGTGGGAGGTAGCTATGGCTACACCTTC	CSAVGGSYGYTF